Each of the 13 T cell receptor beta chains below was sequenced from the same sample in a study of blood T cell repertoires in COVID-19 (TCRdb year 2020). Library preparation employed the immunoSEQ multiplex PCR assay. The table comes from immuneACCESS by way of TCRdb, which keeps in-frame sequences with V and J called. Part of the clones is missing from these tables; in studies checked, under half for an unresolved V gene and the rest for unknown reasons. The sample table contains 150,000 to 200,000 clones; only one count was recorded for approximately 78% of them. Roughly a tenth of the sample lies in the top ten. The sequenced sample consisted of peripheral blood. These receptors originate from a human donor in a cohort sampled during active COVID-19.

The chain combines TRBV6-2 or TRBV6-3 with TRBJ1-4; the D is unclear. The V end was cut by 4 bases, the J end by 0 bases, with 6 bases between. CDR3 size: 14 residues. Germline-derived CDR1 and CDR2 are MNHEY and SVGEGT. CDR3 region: CASSFGATNEKLFF. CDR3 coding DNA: TGTGCCAGCAGTTTCGGGGCAACTAATGAAAAACTGTTTTTT.

CDR3: CSVEGDRPYEQYF. In DNA, the CDR3 is TGCAGCGTTGAAGGTGACAGGCCCTACGAGCAGTACTTC. The chain combines TRBV29-1 with TRBJ2-7, with D perhaps TRBD1 (6 bases). V lost 1 base, J lost 2 bases, and 9 bases lay in between. The CDR3 loop spans 13 amino acids. Germline V gene lookup returns CDR1 SQVTM and CDR2 ANQGSEA.

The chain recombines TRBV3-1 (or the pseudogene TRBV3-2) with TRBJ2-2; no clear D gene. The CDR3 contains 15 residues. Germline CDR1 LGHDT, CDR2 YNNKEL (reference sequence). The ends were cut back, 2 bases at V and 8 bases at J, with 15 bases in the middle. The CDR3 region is CASSQNIIFSGELFF. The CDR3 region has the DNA TGTGCCAGCAGCCAAAATATAATATTTTCTGGGGAGCTGTTTTTT.

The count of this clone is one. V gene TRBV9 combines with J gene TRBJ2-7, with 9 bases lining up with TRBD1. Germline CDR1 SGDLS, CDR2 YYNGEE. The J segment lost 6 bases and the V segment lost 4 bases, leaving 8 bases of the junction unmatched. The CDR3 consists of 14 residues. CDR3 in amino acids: CASSLRTGASEQYF. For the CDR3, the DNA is TGTGCCAGCAGCCTACGGACAGGGGCTAGCGAGCAGTACTTC.

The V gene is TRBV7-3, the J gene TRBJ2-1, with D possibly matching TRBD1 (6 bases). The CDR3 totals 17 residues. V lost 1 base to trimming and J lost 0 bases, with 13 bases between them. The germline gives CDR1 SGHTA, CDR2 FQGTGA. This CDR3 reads CASSLRGQGSSYNEQFF. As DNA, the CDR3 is TGTGCCAGCAGCTTAAGGGGGCAGGGAAGCTCCTACAATGAGCAGTTCTTC.

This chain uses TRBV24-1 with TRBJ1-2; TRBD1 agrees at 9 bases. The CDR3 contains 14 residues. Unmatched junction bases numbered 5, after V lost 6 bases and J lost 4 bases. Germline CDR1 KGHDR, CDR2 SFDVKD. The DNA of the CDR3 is TGTGCCACCAGTTCTACAGGGGGCAGCTATGGCTACACCTTC. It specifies CATSSTGGSYGYTF.

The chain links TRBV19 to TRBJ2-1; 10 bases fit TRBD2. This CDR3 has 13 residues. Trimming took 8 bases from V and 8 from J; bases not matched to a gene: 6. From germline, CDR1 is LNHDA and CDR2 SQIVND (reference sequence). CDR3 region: CASAAGGLYEQFF. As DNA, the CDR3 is TGTGCCAGTGCAGCGGGAGGGCTCTATGAGCAGTTCTTC.

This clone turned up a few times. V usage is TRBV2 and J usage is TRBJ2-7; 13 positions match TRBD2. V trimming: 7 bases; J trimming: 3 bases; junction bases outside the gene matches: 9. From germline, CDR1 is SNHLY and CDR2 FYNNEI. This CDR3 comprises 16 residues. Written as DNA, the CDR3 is TGTGCCAGCACCGCCCGGGGACTAGCGGGACGCTACGAGCAGTACTTC. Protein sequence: CASTARGLAGRYEQYF.

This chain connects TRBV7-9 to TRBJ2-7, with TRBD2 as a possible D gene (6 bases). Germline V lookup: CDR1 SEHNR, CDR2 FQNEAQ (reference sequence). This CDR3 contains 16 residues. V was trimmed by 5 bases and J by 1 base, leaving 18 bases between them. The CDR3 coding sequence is TGTGCCAGCAGCCCTAAGGGCGGCGGGGCTTCCTACGAGCAGTACTTC. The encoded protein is CASSPKGGGASYEQYF.

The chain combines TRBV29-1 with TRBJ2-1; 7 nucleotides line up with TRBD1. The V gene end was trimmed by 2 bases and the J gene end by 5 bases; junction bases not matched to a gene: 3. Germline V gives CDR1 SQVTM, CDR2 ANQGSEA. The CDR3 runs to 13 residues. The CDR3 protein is CSVERDRDNEQFF. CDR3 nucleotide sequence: TGCAGCGTTGAAAGGGACAGAGACAATGAGCAGTTCTTC.

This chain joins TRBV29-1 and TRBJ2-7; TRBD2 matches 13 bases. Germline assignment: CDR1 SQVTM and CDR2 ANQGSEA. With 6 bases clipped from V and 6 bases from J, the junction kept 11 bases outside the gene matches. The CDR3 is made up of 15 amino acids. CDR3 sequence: CSVAGTSGTTGEQYF. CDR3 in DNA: TGCAGCGTGGCCGGGACTAGCGGGACAACCGGCGAGCAGTACTTC.

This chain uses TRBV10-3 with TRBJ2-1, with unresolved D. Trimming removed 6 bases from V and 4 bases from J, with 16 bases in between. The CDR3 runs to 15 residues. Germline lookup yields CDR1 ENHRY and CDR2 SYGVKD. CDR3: CAISSFLIGYNEQFF. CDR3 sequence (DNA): TGTGCCATCAGCAGTTTTTTAATCGGGTACAATGAGCAGTTCTTC.

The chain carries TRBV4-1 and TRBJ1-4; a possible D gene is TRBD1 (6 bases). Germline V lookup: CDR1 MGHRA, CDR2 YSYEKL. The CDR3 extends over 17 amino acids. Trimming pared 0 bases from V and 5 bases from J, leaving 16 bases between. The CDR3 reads CASSQDQSAGANEKLFF. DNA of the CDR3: TGCGCCAGCAGCCAAGATCAAAGCGCAGGGGCAAATGAAAAACTGTTTTTT.